One and the same sample provided the 9 T cell receptor beta chains below, sequenced in a study of T cells in Graves' hyperthyroidism and ophthalmopathy. Amplification of TCR beta CDR3 regions was performed using RNA transcripts as template. The HTBI set primed first-round TCR CDR3 RT-PCR. Using its own MiXCR run on the multiplex PCR reads, TCRdb lists one record per CDR3 protein. The sample includes around 340,000 distinct CDR3 sequences, approximately 15% of them seen just once. Material for sequencing was blood. The receptors were gathered from a woman aged 25 to 39 with Graves' hyperthyroidism.

This clonotype showed up just a few times. This chain joins TRBV20-1 and TRBJ2-1, with D possibly matching TRBD2 (6 bases). V lost 0 bases, J lost 4 bases, and 13 bases lay in between. Germline V gene sequence: CDR1 DFQATT, CDR2 SNEGSKA (reference sequence). This CDR3 region has 15 residues. The CDR3 region is CSARDGTFFYNEQFF. Written as DNA, the CDR3 is TGCAGTGCTAGAGATGGGACTTTTTTTTACAATGAGCAGTTCTTC.

This clonotype was seen repeatedly, ten times or more. The CDR3 DNA reads TGTGCCACCAGCAGAGATCGCAGGGAAGGATCACCCCTCCACTTT. It codes for CATSRDRREGSPLHF. The chain recombines TRBV15 with TRBJ1-6; D may be TRBD1 (5 bases). CDR3 length equals 15 residues. The V end lost 0 bases, the J end lost 10 bases, and 13 bases lay between the germline ends. In germline, CDR1 is LNHNV, CDR2 YYDKDF (reference sequence).

The sample holds many counts of this clonotype. The chain links TRBV12-3 or TRBV12-4 to TRBJ1-3; D gene ambiguous. The CDR3 spans 11 residues. Deletions cut 8 bases from V and 9 bases from J, with 11 bases between. The CDR3 nucleotides are TGTGCCAGCTCCCGGATTGGCACCATATATTTT. This encodes CASSRIGTIYF.

This clonotype was picked up many times. The chain combines TRBV6-1 with TRBJ1-6, with TRBD1 matching 9 bases. The CDR3 spans 15 residues. The V gene end was trimmed by 6 bases and the J gene end by 7 bases; junction bases not matched to a gene: 7. The germline V gene has CDR1 MNHNS and CDR2 SASEGT. The CDR3 bases are TGTGCCAGCAGGACAGCGGGACAGGGAAATTCACCCCTCCACTTT. It encodes CASRTAGQGNSPLHF.

This clonotype came up many times. The V gene is TRBV6-1, the J gene TRBJ2-5; the D gene is possibly TRBD2 (6 bases). The CDR3 extends over 14 amino acids. The V gene lost 10 bases and the J gene lost 0 bases, with 15 bases spanning the gap. Germline V CDR1 and CDR2: MNHNS, SASEGT. In nucleotides, the CDR3 is TGTGCCATAGGGCGGGGCCAGTACCAAGAGACCCAGTACTTC. Translation gives CAIGRGQYQETQYF.

Many counts were recorded for this clonotype. CDR3 DNA sequence: TGTGCCAGCAGCTTCGGGGGGATTACCTACGAGCAGTACTTC. Translation gives CASSFGGITYEQYF. J is TRBJ2-7 and V is TRBV7-2; 7 bases line up with TRBD2. The CDR3 spans 14 residues. V shed 3 bases and J 2 bases; nucleotides not matched to a gene: 4. CDR1 and CDR2 from the germline V gene are SGHTA and FQGNSA. The entire variable domain, with the rest obtained from reference TRBV7-2 and TRBJ2-7, is as follows: GAGVSQSPSNKVTEKGKDVELRCDPISGHTALYWYRQSLGQGLEFLIYFQGNSAPDKSGLPSDRFSAERTGGSVSTLTIQRTQQEDSAVYLCASSFGGITYEQYFGPGTRLTVT.

This clonotype was counted at least ten times. The chain couples TRBV20-1 to TRBJ2-1, with 8 bases matching TRBD2. Looked up from germline, CDR1 is DFQATT and CDR2 is SNEGSKA (reference sequence). CDR3 length: 14 amino acids. The ends lost 6 bases at V and 4 bases at J; junction bases unmatched: 8. This chain's CDR3 is CSARFSGKYNEQFF. CDR3 bases: TGCAGTGCGCGGTTTAGCGGGAAGTACAATGAGCAGTTCTTC.

The rearrangement uses TRBV10-1 and TRBJ2-1, with no clear D. The CDR3 is 13 amino acids. Trimming shortened V by 4 bases and J by 5 bases, and 9 bases separated the two germline ends. CDR1 is WNHNN, CDR2 SYGVQD, per germline (reference sequence). CDR3 DNA sequence: TGCGCCAGCAGTGTTGACGGTCACAATGAGCAGTTCTTC. The encoded protein is CASSVDGHNEQFF.

This clonotype was seen at least ten times. The V call is TRBV10-3, the J call TRBJ1-5; TRBD1 aligns across 7 bases. Germline CDR1 ENHRY, CDR2 SYGVKD. The CDR3 is made up of 14 amino acids. V lost 10 bases to trimming and J lost 0 bases; unmatched junction nucleotides: 6. The CDR3 DNA reads as TGTGCCACCCTCGACAGGGATAGCAATCAGCCCCAGCATTTT. Protein product: CATLDRDSNQPQHF.